The rows below give T cell receptor beta chains drawn from one sample of a study of CD8 T cells in Susac syndrome. In TCRdb, the immunoSEQ multiplex PCR reads were re-called with MiXCR into one record per CDR3 protein. The table shows about 180,000 distinct CDR3 sequences, with under 95% occurring only once. Material: CD4+ T cells from PBMCs. The receptors originated from a human donor with Susac syndrome. Both conserved end residues are part of each CDR3. D genes are given only for firm matches. A row's size may be missing; if present it is once, few, many or a size class.

d_call	j_call	clone_size	v_call	cdr3_aa	cdr3_nt
NA	TRBJ2-5	NA	TRBV11-2	CASIPDSQETQYF	TGTGCCAGTATCCCGGACTCACAAGAGACCCAGTACTTC
NA	TRBJ1-6	NA	TRBV19	CASSPLAPSRSSPLHF	TGTGCCAGTAGTCCACTCGCACCAAGCCGGAGTTCACCCCTCCACTTT
TRBD1	TRBJ1-4	NA	TRBV15	CATSRDPGTGGEKLFF	TGTGCCACCAGCAGAGACCCCGGGACAGGAGGGGAAAAACTGTTTTTT
TRBD1	TRBJ1-1	once	TRBV20-1	CSARRQGGTEAFF	TGCAGTGCTAGAAGACAGGGCGGCACTGAAGCTTTCTTT
NA	TRBJ2-7	once	TRBV5-6	CASSLFSEQYF	TGTGCCAGCAGCTTGTTCAGCGAGCAGTACTTC
NA	TRBJ1-2	NA	TRBV15	CATSKVSGTDYGYTF	TGTGCCACCAGCAAGGTATCCGGGACGGACTATGGCTACACCTTC
TRBD1	TRBJ1-4	once	TRBV3-1	CASSQYLDRDQEKLFF	TGTGCCAGCAGCCAATATCTTGACAGGGATCAAGAAAAACTGTTTTTT
TRBD1	TRBJ2-5	NA	TRBV6-5	CASQRPAGGKETQYF	TGTGCCAGCCAGCGGCCCGCAGGGGGCAAAGAGACCCAGTACTTC
NA	TRBJ1-5	NA	TRBV28	CASTSGGNNQPQHF	TGTGCCAGTACCTCAGGCGGTAACAATCAGCCCCAGCATTTT
NA	TRBJ1-2	NA	TRBV30	CAWTPDGYGYTF	TGTGCCTGGACCCCAGACGGCTATGGCTACACCTTC
TRBD2	TRBJ2-3	NA	TRBV29-1	CSADSGGGADTQYF	TGCAGCGCCGATTCTGGCGGGGGGGCGGATACGCAGTATTTT
NA	TRBJ1-6	NA	TRBV4-2	CASSQAGDSSPLHF	TGTGCCAGCAGCCAAGCCGGGGACTCTTCACCCCTCCACTTT
TRBD1	TRBJ1-2	once	TRBV29-1	CSVGDLTGGDYGYTF	TGCAGCGTCGGAGACCTGACAGGGGGTGACTATGGCTACACCTTC
NA	TRBJ2-5	NA	TRBV20-1	CSATDGSIKETQYF	TGCAGTGCTACCGACGGGTCAATAAAAGAGACCCAGTACTTC
TRBD2	TRBJ2-5	NA	TRBV5-1	CASSWGLAQETQYF	TGCGCCAGCAGCTGGGGACTAGCTCAAGAGACCCAGTACTTC
NA	TRBJ2-5	NA	TRBV5-4	CASSPEVGYQETQYF	TGTGCCAGCAGCCCGGAAGTCGGCTACCAAGAGACCCAGTACTTC
NA	TRBJ2-1	NA	TRBV5-1	CASSLQSSYNEQFF	TGCGCCAGCAGCTTACAAAGCTCCTACAATGAGCAGTTCTTC
NA	TRBJ2-3	NA	TRBV29-1	CSASLSSTDTQYF	TGCAGCGCTAGCCTATCTAGCACAGATACGCAGTATTTT
TRBD1	TRBJ2-7	NA	TRBV7-9	CASSLQGGLYEQYF	TGTGCCAGCAGCCTACAGGGGGGCCTCTACGAGCAGTACTTC
NA	TRBJ2-3	NA	TRBV24-1	CATSDSQTSTDTQYF	TGTGCCACCAGTGATTCACAGACTAGCACAGATACGCAGTATTTT
TRBD1	TRBJ1-2	once	TRBV7-9	CASSTDRGYGYTF	TGTGCCAGCAGCACGGACAGGGGCTATGGCTACACCTTC
NA	TRBJ1-1	NA	TRBV6-4	CASSGGTPYTEAFF	TGTGCCAGCAGTGGCGGGACACCCTACACTGAAGCTTTCTTT
NA	TRBJ2-7	NA	TRBV18	CASSTGFPYEQYF	TGTGCCAGCTCGACAGGTTTCCCCTACGAGCAGTACTTC
NA	TRBJ2-3	many	TRBV5-1	CASSSQEPTDTQYF	TGCGCCAGCAGCTCACAGGAGCCCACAGATACGCAGTATTTT
TRBD1	TRBJ2-7	NA	TRBV12-5	CASGLGDRGQGEQYF	TGTGCTAGTGGTTTGGGGGACAGGGGGCAAGGCGAGCAGTACTTC
NA	TRBJ2-6	NA	TRBV5-6	CASRRSSGANVLTF	TGTGCCAGCAGGAGAAGCTCTGGGGCCAACGTCCTGACTTTC
NA	TRBJ2-4	NA	TRBV11-2	CASKASDLSLAKNIQYF	TGTGCCAGCAAGGCCTCGGACTTGTCTCTAGCCAAAAACATTCAGTACTTC
TRBD2	TRBJ2-3	NA	TRBV12-3/TRBV12-4	CASRRTSGEDTQYF	TGTGCCAGCAGGCGGACTAGCGGGGAGGATACGCAGTATTTT
TRBD2	TRBJ2-7	NA	TRBV20-1	CSARPGLAGPVYEQYF	TGCAGTGCTAGACCCGGACTAGCGGGGCCTGTTTACGAGCAGTACTTC
TRBD1	TRBJ2-5	NA	TRBV5-4	CASRSGTGGGGETQYF	TGTGCCAGCAGATCCGGGACAGGGGGCGGAGGAGAGACCCAGTACTTC
NA	TRBJ1-2	NA	TRBV4-1	CASSLGGGDYGYTF	TGCGCCAGCAGCTTGGGGGGCGGGGACTATGGCTACACCTTC
TRBD1	TRBJ2-3	NA	TRBV6-5	CASSYLTGILGTQYF	TGTGCCAGCAGTTACCTGACAGGGATTCTAGGTACGCAGTATTTT
NA	TRBJ2-5	NA	TRBV7-9	CASSLAEWTTQYF	TGTGCCAGCAGCTTGGCTGAGTGGACGACCCAGTACTTC
NA	TRBJ2-7	NA	TRBV9	CASSEAVGREEQYF	TGTGCCAGCAGCGAGGCGGTGGGTCGGGAGGAGCAGTACTTC